This T cell receptor beta chain was documented in a study of early T cells in non-severe SARS-CoV-2 infection. Overall study context: Chains were not paired, and sequencing was done on bulk RNA from unsorted whole blood. Findings of the study overall: The study's VDJdb matching favored anti-spike CD8 responses and missed private and CD4 specificities.

Researchers tagged individual cDNA molecules with unique molecular identifiers. One entry per CDR3 protein, called by TCRdb with MiXCR from the 5' RACE reads. The sample lists over 70,000 distinct CDR3 sequences, approximately 15% seen once, with about 6.7% in the top ten. This clonotype was recorded at least ten times. The antigen is unknown. J gave up 4 bases and V 1 base, and 8 bases lay outside the gene matches. Germline V gene lookup returns CDR1 KGHSH and CDR2 LQKENI. The CDR3 is 16 amino acids. This chain joins TRBV18 and TRBJ2-7; 9 bases are shared with TRBD2. The sample was whole blood. The TCR comes from an adult who was a healthcare worker with PCR-confirmed SARS-CoV-2 infection or an uninfected control (not recorded which). This chain's CDR3 is CASSPRLAGLLYEQYF. CDR3 nucleotide sequence: TGTGCCAGCTCACCACGCCTAGCGGGACTGCTGTACGAGCAGTACTTC.